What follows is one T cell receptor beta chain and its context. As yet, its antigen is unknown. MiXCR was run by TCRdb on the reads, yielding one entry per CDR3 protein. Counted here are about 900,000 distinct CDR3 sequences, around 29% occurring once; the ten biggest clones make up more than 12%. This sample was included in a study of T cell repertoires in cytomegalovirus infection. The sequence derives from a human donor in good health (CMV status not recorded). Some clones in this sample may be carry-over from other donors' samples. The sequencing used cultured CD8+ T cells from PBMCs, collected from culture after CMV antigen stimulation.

DNA of the CDR3: TGTGCCAGCAGCTTCCGGGTCCCGAACAATGAGCAGTTCTTC. Translated: CASSFRVPNNEQFF. The chain has TRBV7-9 and TRBJ2-1; no definite D call. Germline-derived CDR1 and CDR2 are SEHNR and FQNEAQ (reference sequence). V lost 3 bases and J lost 5, with 11 bases in between. This CDR3 region has 14 residues.